This T cell receptor (beta chain) came from a study of sequential checkpoint blockade in melanoma. About the research overall: About two dozen patients had matched tumor biopsies before treatment and at week 13 after nivolumab or ipilimumab alone.

This clone was counted a few times. The treatment is: randomized to nivolumab then ipilimumab (arm A) or the reverse (arm B). Repertoires were generated with immunoSEQ multiplex PCR, while TCRdb's copy carries only in-frame clones and drops some. This sample has over 6,000 clones, with 28% found just once. Looked up from germline, CDR1 is LNHDA and CDR2 is SQIVND (reference sequence). V gave up 3 bases and J gave up 0 bases, with 14 bases separating them. The length of the CDR3 is 16 residues. The V call is TRBV19, the J call TRBJ1-1; no firm D call. The clonotype originates from a human donor with melanoma. The source was tumor tissue (inferred from file names), collected from a patient given nivolumab and ipilimumab in sequence. The CDR3: CASSMGRGPLNTEAFF. CDR3 nucleotides: TGTGCCAGTAGTATGGGTCGAGGGCCCCTGAACACTGAAGCTTTCTTT.